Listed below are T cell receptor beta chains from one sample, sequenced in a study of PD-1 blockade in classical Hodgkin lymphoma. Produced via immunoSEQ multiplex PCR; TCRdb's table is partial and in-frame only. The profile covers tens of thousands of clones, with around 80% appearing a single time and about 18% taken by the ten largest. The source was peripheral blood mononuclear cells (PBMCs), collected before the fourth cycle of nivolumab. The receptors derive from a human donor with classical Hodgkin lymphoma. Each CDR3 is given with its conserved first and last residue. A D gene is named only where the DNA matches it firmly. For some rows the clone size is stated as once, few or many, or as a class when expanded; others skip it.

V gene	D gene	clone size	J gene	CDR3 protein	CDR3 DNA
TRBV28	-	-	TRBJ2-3	CASSLREYGTDTQYF	TGTGCCAGCAGTTTACGGGAGTACGGCACAGATACGCAGTATTTT
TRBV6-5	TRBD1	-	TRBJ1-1	CASSTGEGTEAFF	TGTGCCAGCTCAACAGGGGAGGGCACTGAAGCTTTCTTT
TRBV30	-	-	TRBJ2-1	CAWKPLASYNEQFF	TGTGCCTGGAAACCCCTAGCGAGCTACAATGAGCAGTTCTTC
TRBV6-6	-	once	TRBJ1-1	CASRRQNTEAFF	TGTGCCAGCAGAAGGCAGAACACTGAAGCTTTCTTT
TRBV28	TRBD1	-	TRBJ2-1	CASRGQGARGSNEQFF	TGTGCCAGCAGGGGACAGGGGGCACGGGGGAGCAATGAGCAGTTCTTC
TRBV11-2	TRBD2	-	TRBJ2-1	CASSLAGGIGGRSYNEQFF	TGTGCCAGCAGCTTAGCGGGGGGTATCGGCGGGCGATCCTACAATGAGCAGTTCTTC
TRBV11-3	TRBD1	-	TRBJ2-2	CASSPRTGWTGELFF	TGTGCCAGCAGCCCGAGGACAGGGTGGACCGGGGAGCTGTTTTTT
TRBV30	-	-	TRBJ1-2	CAWYLVRYTF	TGTGCCTGGTATCTCGTACGCTACACCTTC
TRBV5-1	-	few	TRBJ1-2	CASSSSGTGSSYTF	TGCGCCAGCAGCTCCAGTGGCACGGGCAGTAGCTACACCTTC
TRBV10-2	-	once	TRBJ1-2	CASSQTAGFGYTF	TGCGCCAGCAGTCAGACCGCCGGCTTTGGCTACACCTTC
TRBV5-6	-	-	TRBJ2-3	CASSLRATDTQYF	TGTGCCAGCAGCTTGCGGGCCACAGATACGCAGTATTTT
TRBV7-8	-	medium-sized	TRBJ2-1	CASSLFAGQYNEQFF	TGTGCCAGCAGCTTATTTGCGGGCCAGTACAATGAGCAGTTCTTC
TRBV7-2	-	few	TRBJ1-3	CASSLAPSSGNTIYF	TGTGCCAGCAGCTTAGCGCCGAGCTCTGGAAACACCATATATTTT
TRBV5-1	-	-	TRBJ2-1	CASSLRSWEMDEQFF	TGCGCCAGCAGCCTCAGGTCGTGGGAGATGGATGAGCAGTTCTTC
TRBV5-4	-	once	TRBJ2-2	CASSKGTDYTGELFF	TGTGCCAGCAGCAAAGGCACAGATTACACCGGGGAGCTGTTTTTT
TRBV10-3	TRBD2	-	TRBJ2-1	CAISQLAGGYNEQFF	TGTGCCATCAGCCAACTAGCGGGAGGGTACAATGAGCAGTTCTTC
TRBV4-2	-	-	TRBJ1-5	CASSQDVQEGKPQHF	TGTGCCAGCAGCCAAGATGTACAGGAAGGGAAGCCCCAGCATTTT
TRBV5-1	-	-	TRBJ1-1	CASSLGEPAEAFF	TGCGCCAGCAGCTTGGGAGAGCCGGCGGAAGCTTTCTTT
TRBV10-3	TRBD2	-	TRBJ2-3	CAISTGLADTQYF	TGTGCCATCAGTACGGGACTAGCGGATACGCAGTATTTT
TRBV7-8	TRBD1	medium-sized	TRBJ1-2	CASSLARQGPINYGYTF	TGTGCCAGCAGCTTAGCCAGACAGGGGCCCATTAACTATGGCTACACCTTC
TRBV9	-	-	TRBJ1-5	CASSADGGNQPQHF	TGTGCCAGCAGCGCCGATGGCGGCAATCAGCCCCAGCATTTT
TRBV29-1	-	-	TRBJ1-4	CSVDRGQNEKLFF	TGCAGCGTTGACCGGGGGCAAAATGAAAAACTGTTTTTT
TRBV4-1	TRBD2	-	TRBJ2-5	CASSHLAGAQETQYF	TGCGCCAGCAGCCACCTAGCGGGCGCTCAAGAGACCCAGTACTTC
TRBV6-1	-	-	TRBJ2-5	CASSDYRGETQYF	TGTGCCAGCAGTGACTACCGAGGAGAGACCCAGTACTTC
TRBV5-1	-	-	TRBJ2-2	CASSVAGRRPNTGELFF	TGCGCCAGCAGCGTCGCCGGCAGGAGACCGAACACCGGGGAGCTGTTTTTT
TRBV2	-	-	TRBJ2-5	CASTQRGRGETQYF	TGTGCCAGCACCCAAAGGGGGCGGGGGGAGACCCAGTACTTC
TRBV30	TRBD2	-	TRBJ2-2	CAWSLAGSNTGELFF	TGTGCCTGGAGCTTAGCGGGATCGAACACCGGGGAGCTGTTTTTT
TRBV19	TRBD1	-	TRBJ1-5	CASTPVGTGGDQPQHF	TGTGCCAGTACCCCCGTCGGGACAGGGGGCGATCAGCCCCAGCATTTT
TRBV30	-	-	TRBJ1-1	CAWSVFVSEAFF	TGTGCCTGGAGTGTTTTTGTTTCTGAAGCTTTCTTT
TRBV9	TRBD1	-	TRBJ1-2	CASSVSRDRGSYGYTF	TGTGCCAGCAGCGTTTCCCGGGACAGGGGTTCCTATGGCTACACCTTC
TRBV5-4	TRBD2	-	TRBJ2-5	CASSPDRGGEETQYF	TGTGCCAGCAGCCCGGACCGGGGGGGGGAGGAGACCCAGTACTTC
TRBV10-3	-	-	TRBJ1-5	CAISGQGANQPQHF	TGTGCCATCAGTGGGCAGGGTGCCAATCAGCCCCAGCATTTT
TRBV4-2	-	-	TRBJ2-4	CASSQDGLTLAKNIQYF	TGTGCCAGCAGCCAAGACGGACTAACCCTAGCCAAAAACATTCAGTACTTC
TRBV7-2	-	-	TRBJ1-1	CASSFDGNTEAFF	TGTGCCAGCAGCTTCGACGGGAACACTGAAGCTTTCTTT
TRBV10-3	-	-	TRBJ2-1	CAISEFRGNEQFF	TGTGCCATCAGTGAGTTCAGGGGAAATGAGCAGTTCTTC
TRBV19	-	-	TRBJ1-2	CASSIEDGPYGYTF	TGTGCCAGTAGTATAGAGGACGGCCCCTATGGCTACACCTTC
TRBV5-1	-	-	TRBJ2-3	CASSKRTGPGLGVDTQYF	TGCGCCAGCAGCAAGAGGACAGGGCCGGGACTAGGGGTAGATACGCAGTATTTT
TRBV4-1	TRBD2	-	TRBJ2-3	CASSQGAGVTDTQYF	TGCGCCAGCAGCCAAGGAGCGGGAGTAACAGATACGCAGTATTTT
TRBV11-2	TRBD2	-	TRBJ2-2	CASSRSPTSGAGELFF	TGTGCCAGCAGCCGCTCCCCAACTAGCGGCGCCGGGGAGCTGTTTTTT
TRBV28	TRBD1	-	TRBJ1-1	CASRVGQPNTEAFF	TGTGCCAGCAGGGTGGGACAGCCGAACACTGAAGCTTTCTTT
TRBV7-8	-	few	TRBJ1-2	CASSLGPQGRSNYGYTF	TGTGCCAGCAGCTTGGGACCACAGGGCCGCTCGAACTATGGCTACACCTTC
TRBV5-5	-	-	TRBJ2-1	CASSPGLNNEQFF	TGTGCCAGCAGCCCCGGACTGAACAATGAGCAGTTCTTC
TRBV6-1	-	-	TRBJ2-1	CASRRDTSYNEQFF	TGTGCCAGCAGGAGGGACACCTCCTACAATGAGCAGTTCTTC
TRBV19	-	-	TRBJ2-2	CASSISSTNTGELFF	TGTGCCAGTAGTATATCCAGCACGAACACCGGGGAGCTGTTTTTT
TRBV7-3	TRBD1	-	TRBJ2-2	CASSLMTGGSGELFF	TGTGCCAGCAGCTTAATGACAGGGGGTTCCGGGGAGCTGTTTTTT
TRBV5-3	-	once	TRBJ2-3	CARSINSITDTQYF	TGTGCCAGAAGCATAAACAGCATCACAGATACGCAGTATTTT
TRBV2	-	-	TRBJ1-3	CASSENRASGNTIYF	TGTGCCAGCAGTGAGAACAGGGCCTCTGGAAACACCATATATTTT
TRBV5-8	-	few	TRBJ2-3	CASSLGTGQSTDTQYF	TGTGCCAGCAGCTTGGGCACAGGACAAAGCACAGATACGCAGTATTTT
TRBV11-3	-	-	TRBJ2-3	CASSGSLGANTQYF	TGTGCCAGCAGCGGGTCATTGGGGGCAAATACGCAGTATTTT
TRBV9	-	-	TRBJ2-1	CASSVRGATTNEQFF	TGTGCCAGCAGCGTCCGCGGGGCTACCACCAATGAGCAGTTCTTC
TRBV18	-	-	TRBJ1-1	CASSPQLANTEAFF	TGTGCCAGCTCACCCCAGCTGGCGAACACTGAAGCTTTCTTT
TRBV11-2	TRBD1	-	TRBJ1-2	CASSLGTGDGYTF	TGTGCCAGCAGCTTAGGAACAGGGGATGGCTACACCTTC
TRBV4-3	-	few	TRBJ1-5	CASSQDGRAGSNQPQHF	TGCGCCAGCAGCCAAGATGGCAGGGCGGGAAGCAATCAGCCCCAGCATTTT
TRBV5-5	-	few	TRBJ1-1	CASSKGGGDTEAFF	TGTGCCAGCAGTAAAGGGGGTGGAGACACTGAAGCTTTCTTT
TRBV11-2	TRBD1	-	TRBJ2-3	CASSSRQGRTDTQYF	TGTGCCAGCAGCTCAAGACAGGGGAGAACAGATACGCAGTATTTT
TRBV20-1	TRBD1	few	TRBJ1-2	CSGRDRGGYTF	TGCAGCGGCCGGGACAGGGGTGGCTACACCTTC
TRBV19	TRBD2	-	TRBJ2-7	CASSTKTSGNSYEQYF	TGTGCCAGTAGTACCAAGACTAGCGGAAACTCCTACGAGCAGTACTTC
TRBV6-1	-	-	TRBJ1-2	CASRVGPPGGYTF	TGTGCCAGCAGGGTTGGACCCCCGGGGGGCTACACCTTC